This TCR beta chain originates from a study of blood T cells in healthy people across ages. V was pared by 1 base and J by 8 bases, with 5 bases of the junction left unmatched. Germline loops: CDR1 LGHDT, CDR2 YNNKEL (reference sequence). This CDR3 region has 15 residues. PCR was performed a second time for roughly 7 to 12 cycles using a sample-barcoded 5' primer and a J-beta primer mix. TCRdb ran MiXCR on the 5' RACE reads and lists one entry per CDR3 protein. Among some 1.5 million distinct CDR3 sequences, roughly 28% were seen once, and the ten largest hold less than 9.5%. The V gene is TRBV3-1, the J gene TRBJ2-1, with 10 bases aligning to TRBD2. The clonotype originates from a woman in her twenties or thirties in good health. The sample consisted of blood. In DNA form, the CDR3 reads TGTGCCAGCAGCCAAGGTCTAGCGGGAGACCATGAGCAGTTCTTC. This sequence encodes CASSQGLAGDHEQFF.